Below are 3 T cell receptor beta chains sequenced from a single sample in a study of blood T cell repertoires in COVID-19. Sequencing was performed with immunoSEQ multiplex PCR; in TCRdb, only in-frame clones are kept and a portion is missing. Of 250,000 to 350,000 clones in the sample, approximately 91% were seen once. The sample taken for sequencing was peripheral blood. These receptors all come from a woman aged 30 to 39 with COVID-19, enrolled during active disease.

The chain combines TRBV27 with TRBJ1-6; no reliable D call. V was shortened by 2 bases and J by 5 bases, with 7 bases between the two germline ends. Germline-derived CDR1 and CDR2 are MNHEY and SMNVEV (reference sequence). This CDR3 is built from 14 residues. The chain's CDR3 is CASSLRPDNSPLHF. The CDR3 region has the DNA TGTGCCAGCAGTTTACGTCCAGATAATTCACCCCTCCACTTT.

A remark on this clone: The same CDR3 is also encoded by other DNA sequences in this sample. This chain joins TRBV5-1 and TRBJ2-1, with 12 nucleotides matching TRBD2. J was trimmed by 7 bases and V by 4 bases; bases with no gene match: 3. Germline CDR1 is SGHRS and CDR2 is YFSETQ. CDR3 length: 14 amino acids. As DNA, the CDR3 is TGCGCCAGCAGCCTCGGACTAGCGGGGAATGAGCAGTTCTTC. It encodes CASSLGLAGNEQFF.

The chain recombines TRBV12-1 with TRBJ2-1; the table's D call TRBD1 went unverified against the DNA. TRBV12-1 is designated a pseudogene. This CDR3 comprises 16 residues. CDR3 amino acids: CASSPRRGHGYNEQFF. The CDR3 nucleotides read TGTGCCAGCAGCCCCCGTAGGGGTCACGGTTACAATGAGCAGTTCTTC.